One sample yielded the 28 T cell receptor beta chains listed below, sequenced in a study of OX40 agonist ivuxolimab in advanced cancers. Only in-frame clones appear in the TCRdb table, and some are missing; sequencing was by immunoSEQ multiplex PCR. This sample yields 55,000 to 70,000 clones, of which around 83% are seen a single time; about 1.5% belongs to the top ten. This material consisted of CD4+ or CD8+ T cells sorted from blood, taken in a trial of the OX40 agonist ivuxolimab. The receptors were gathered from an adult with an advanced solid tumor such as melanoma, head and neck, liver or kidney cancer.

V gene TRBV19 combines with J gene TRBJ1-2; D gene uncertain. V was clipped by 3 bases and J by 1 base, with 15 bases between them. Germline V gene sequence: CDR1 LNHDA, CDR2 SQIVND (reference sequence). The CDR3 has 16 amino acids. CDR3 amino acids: CASSIERAGYNYGYTF. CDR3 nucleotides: TGTGCCAGTAGTATCGAGCGTGCAGGATATAACTATGGCTACACCTTC.

CDR3 bases: TGTGCCTGGAGTGGGGGTTTGGATCAGCCCCAGCATTTT. Amino acids: CAWSGGLDQPQHF. This chain connects TRBV30 to TRBJ1-5, with D unresolved. This CDR3 has 13 residues. Trimming left V 1 base short and J 5 bases short, with 9 bases between. CDR1 is GTSNPN, CDR2 SVGIG, per germline (reference sequence).

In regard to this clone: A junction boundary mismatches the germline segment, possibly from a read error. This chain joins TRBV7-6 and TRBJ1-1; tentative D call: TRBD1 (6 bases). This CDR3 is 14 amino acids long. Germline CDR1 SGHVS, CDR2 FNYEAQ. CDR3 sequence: CASTLQGADTEAFF. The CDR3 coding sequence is TGTGCCAGCACCTTACAGGGAGCGGACACTGAAGCTTTCTTT.

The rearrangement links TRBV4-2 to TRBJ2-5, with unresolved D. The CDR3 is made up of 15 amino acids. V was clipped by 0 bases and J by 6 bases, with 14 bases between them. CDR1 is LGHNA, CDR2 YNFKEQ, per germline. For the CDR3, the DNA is TGTGCCAGCAGCCAAGATGGGGTAGCTGTGCAGACCCAGTACTTC. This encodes CASSQDGVAVQTQYF.

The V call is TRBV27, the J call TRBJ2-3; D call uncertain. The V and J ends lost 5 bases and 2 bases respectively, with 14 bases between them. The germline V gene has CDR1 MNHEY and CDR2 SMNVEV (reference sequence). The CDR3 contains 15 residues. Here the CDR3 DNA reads TGTGCCAGCAGTCCACCCCCACGCCACACAGATACGCAGTATTTT. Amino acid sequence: CASSPPPRHTDTQYF.

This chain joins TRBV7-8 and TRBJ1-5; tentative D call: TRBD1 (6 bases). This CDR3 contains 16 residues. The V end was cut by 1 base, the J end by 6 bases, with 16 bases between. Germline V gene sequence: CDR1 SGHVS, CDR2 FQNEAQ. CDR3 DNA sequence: TGTGCCAGCAGCTTAGTAGGGGGGGCTCCAGGTCAGCCCCAGCATTTT. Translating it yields CASSLVGGAPGQPQHF.

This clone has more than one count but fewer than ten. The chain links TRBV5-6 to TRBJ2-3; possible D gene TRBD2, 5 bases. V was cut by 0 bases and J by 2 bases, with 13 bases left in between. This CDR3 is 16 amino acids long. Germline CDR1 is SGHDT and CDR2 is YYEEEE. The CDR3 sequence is CASSLAERKPTDTQYF. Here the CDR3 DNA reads TGTGCCAGCAGCTTGGCTGAGCGGAAACCCACAGATACGCAGTATTTT.

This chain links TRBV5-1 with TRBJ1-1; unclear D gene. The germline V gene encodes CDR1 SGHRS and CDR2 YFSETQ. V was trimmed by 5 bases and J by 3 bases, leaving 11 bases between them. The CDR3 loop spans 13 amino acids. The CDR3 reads CASSRLGDTEAFF. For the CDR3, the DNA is TGCGCCAGCAGTCGTCTCGGTGACACTGAAGCTTTCTTT.

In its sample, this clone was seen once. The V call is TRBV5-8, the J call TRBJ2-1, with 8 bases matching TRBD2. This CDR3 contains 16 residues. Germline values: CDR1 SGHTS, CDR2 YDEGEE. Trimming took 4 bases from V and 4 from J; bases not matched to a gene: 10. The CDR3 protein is CASSPGVAGPYNEQFF. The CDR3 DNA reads TGTGCCAGCAGCCCCGGGGTAGCGGGGCCTTACAATGAGCAGTTCTTC.

The CDR3 loop is CAISDLSASTDTQYF. CDR3 nucleotide sequence: TGTGCCATCAGTGATCTCTCAGCTAGCACAGATACGCAGTATTTT. The chain uses TRBV10-3 and TRBJ2-3; D gene ambiguous. With 3 bases removed from V and 0 bases from J, the gap between germline ends came to 10 bases. The CDR3 spans 15 residues. Germline assignment: CDR1 ENHRY and CDR2 SYGVKD.

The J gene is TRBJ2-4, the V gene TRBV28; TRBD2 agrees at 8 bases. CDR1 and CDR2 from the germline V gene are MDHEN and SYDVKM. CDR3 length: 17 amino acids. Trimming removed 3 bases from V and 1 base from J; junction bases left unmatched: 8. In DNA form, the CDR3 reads TGTGCCAGCAGTTTCTCCGGGGGGGCCGGGGCCAAAAACATTCAGTACTTC. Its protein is CASSFSGGAGAKNIQYF.

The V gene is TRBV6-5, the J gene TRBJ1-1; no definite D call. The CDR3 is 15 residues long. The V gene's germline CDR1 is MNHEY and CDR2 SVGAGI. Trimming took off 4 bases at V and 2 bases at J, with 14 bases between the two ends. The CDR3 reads CASSSLIGDNTEAFF. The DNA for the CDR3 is TGTGCCAGCAGTTCACTAATCGGGGATAACACTGAAGCTTTCTTT.

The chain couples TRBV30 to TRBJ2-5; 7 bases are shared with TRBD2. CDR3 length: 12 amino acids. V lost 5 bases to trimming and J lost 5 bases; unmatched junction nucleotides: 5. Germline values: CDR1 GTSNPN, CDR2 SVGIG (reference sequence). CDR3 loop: CAWDGGRETQYF. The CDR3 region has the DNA TGTGCCTGGGACGGGGGGAGGGAGACCCAGTACTTC.

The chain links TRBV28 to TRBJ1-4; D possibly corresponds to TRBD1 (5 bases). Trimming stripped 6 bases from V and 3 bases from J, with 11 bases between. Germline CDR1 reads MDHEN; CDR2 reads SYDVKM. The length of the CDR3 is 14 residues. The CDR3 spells CASSPGEPNEKLFF. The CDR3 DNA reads TGTGCCAGCAGCCCGGGGGAGCCTAATGAAAAACTGTTTTTT.

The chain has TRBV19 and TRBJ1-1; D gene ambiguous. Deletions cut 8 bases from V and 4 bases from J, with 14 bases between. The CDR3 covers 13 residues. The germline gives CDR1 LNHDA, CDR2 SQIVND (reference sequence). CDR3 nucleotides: TGTGCCAGTTGTGGAGAGGGATTCACTGAAGCTTTCTTT. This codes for CASCGEGFTEAFF.

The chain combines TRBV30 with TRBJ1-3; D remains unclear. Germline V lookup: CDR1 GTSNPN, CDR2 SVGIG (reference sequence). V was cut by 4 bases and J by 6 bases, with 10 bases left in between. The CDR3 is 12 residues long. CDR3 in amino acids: CAWTRPENTIYF. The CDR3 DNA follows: TGTGCCTGGACTCGCCCGGAAAACACCATATATTTT. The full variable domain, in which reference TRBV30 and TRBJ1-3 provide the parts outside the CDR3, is SQTIHQWPATLVQPVGSPLSLECTVEGTSNPNLYWYRQAAGRGLQLLFYSVGIGQISSEVPQNLSASRPQDRQFILSSKKLLLSDSGFYLCAWTRPENTIYFGEGSWLTVV.

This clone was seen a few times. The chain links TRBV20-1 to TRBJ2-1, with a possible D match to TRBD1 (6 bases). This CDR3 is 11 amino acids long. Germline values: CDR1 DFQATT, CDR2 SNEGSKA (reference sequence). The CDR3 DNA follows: TGCAGCCCCGGACAGAACAATGAGCAGTTCTTC. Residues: CSPGQNNEQFF.

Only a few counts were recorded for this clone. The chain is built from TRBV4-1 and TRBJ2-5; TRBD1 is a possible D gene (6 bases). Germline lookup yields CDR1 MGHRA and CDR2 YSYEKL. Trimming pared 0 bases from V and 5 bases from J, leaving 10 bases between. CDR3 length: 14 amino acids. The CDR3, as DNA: TGCGCCAGCAGCCAAGAGGGGGCGTATGAGACCCAGTACTTC. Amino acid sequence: CASSQEGAYETQYF.

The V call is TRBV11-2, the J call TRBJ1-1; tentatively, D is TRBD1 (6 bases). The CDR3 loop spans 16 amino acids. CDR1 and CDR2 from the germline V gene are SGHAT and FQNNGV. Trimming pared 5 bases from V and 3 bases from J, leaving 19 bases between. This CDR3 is CASSPQRGVRYTEAFF. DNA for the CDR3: TGTGCCAGCAGCCCTCAAAGGGGGGTCCGGTACACTGAAGCTTTCTTT.

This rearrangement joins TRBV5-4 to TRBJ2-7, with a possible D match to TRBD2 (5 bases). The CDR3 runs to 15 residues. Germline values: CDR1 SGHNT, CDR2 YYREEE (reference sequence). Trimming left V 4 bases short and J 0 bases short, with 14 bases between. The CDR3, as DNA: TGTGCCAGCAGCCAAGGACTTGCCCCCTCCTACGAGCAGTACTTC. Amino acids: CASSQGLAPSYEQYF.

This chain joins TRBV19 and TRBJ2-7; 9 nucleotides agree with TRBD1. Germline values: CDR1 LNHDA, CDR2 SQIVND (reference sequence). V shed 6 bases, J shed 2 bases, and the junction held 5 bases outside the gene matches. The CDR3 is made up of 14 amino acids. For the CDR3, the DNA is TGTGCCAGTAGCCCCAGGGACAGGGCCTACGAGCAGTACTTC. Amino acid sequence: CASSPRDRAYEQYF.

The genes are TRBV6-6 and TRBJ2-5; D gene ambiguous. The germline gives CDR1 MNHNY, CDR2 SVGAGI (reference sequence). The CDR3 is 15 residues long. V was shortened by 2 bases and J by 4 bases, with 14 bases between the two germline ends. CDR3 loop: CASSYGPRNGETQYF. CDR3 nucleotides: TGTGCCAGCAGTTACGGGCCCAGGAATGGAGAGACCCAGTACTTC.

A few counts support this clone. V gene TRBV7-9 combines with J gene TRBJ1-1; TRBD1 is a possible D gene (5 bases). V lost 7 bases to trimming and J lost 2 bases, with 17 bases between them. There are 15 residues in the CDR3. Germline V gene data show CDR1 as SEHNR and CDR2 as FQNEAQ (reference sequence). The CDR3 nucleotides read TGTGCCAGCACCCGGTGGGCGGGGACCAACACTGAAGCTTTCTTT. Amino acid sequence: CASTRWAGTNTEAFF.

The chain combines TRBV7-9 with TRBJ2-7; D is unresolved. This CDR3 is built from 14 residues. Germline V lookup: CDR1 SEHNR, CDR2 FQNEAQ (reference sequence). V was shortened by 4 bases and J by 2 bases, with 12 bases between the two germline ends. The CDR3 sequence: CASSSVPRTYEQYF. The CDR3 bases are TGTGCCAGCAGCTCCGTCCCCAGGACCTACGAGCAGTACTTC. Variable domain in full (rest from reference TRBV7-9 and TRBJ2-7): DTGVSQNPRHKITKRGQNVTFRCDPISEHNRLYWYRQTLGQGPEFLTYFQNEAQLEKSRLLSDRFSAERPKGSFSTLEIQRTEQGDSAMYLCASSSVPRTYEQYFGPGTRLTVT.

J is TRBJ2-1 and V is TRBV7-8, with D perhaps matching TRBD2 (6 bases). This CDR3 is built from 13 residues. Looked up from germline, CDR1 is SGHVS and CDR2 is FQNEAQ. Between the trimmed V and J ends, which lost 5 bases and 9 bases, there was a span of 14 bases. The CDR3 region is CASSAPAGLEQFF. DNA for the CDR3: TGTGCCAGCAGCGCCCCAGCGGGCCTTGAGCAGTTCTTC. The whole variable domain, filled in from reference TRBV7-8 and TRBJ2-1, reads GAGVSQSPRYKVAKRGQDVALRCDPISGHVSLFWYQQALGQGPEFLTYFQNEAQLDKSGLPSDRFFAERPEGSVSTLKIQRTQQEDSAVYLCASSAPAGLEQFFGPGTRLTVL.

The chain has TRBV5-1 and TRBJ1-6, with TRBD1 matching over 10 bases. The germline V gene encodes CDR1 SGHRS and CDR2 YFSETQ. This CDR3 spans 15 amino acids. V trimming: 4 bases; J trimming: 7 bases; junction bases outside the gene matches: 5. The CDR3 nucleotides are TGCGCCAGCAGCAACCGGGACAGGGGAAATTCACCCCTCCACTTT. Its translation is CASSNRDRGNSPLHF.

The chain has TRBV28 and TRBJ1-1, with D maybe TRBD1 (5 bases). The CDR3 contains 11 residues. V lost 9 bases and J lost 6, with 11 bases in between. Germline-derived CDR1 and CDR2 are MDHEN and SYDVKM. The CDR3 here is CASRGKPEAFF. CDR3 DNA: TGTGCCAGTAGGGGAAAGCCTGAAGCTTTCTTT.

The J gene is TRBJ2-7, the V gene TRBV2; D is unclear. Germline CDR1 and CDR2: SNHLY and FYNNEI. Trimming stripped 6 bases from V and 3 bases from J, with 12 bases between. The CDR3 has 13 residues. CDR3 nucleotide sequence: TGTGCCAGCAGACTGACCGAAGTCTACGAGCAGTACTTC. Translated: CASRLTEVYEQYF.